This TCR beta chain was recovered during a study of cytomegalovirus exposure and HLA in healthy donors. Germline V gene sequence: CDR1 SGHTA, CDR2 FQGNSA. V was clipped by 7 bases and J by 2 bases, with 20 bases between them. The CDR3 covers 16 residues. The PCR employed 60 Vbeta primers together with 13 Jbeta primers. Sequencing used immunoSEQ multiplex PCR; TCRdb keeps in-frame clones, though not all of them. The sample lists under 95,000 clones, 75% to 85% occurring once. This TCR was recovered from a woman in her thirties or forties in good health and CMV-seropositive. This rearrangement joins TRBV7-2 to TRBJ1-2; possibly TRBD1 for D (6 bases). The sample taken for sequencing was PBMCs. The CDR3 bases are TGTGCCAGCACCCTCGGACAGCCCCTTAGGAACTATGGCTACACCTTC. Protein: CASTLGQPLRNYGYTF.